This TCR beta chain was captured by sequencing in a study of low-dose radiotherapy and immunotherapy resistance in tumors. Overall study: Over 26 weeks, cohort 2 got 1 Gy every two weeks, reaching 13 Gy. At a dose of 200 mg/m2, intravenous cyclophosphamide was given every two weeks, one day before radiation and immunotherapy.

There are 15 residues in the CDR3. CDR1 LNHNV and CDR2 YYDKDF come from the germline V gene (reference sequence). J gave up 1 base and V 2 bases, and 2 bases lay outside the gene matches. TRAV- and TRBV-specific primers, spanning alpha and beta chains, primed first-strand cDNA. Using a constant-region primer together with a V-primer adapter, TCRs were subjected to 20 to 25 PCR cycles of amplification. TCRdb re-called the reads through MiXCR, storing one row per CDR3 protein. This table has around 76,000 distinct CDR3 sequences, approximately 31% appearing once. Documented time point: before trial treatment.

J is TRBJ2-3 and V is TRBV15; 8 positions match TRBD2. The starting material was PBMCs, obtained before treatment. The sequence was obtained from a female donor with ovarian cancer. The CDR3, as DNA: TGTGCCACCAGCAGAAATAGCGGGGGCACAGATACGCAGTATTTT. This translates into CATSRNSGGTDTQYF.